The clone carrying this T cell receptor beta chain was detected only a few times. Its antigen is not identified. Incorporated into the TCR beta cDNA libraries were unique molecular identifiers, which served to reduce PCR and sequencing biases. The authors obtained 500,000 or so cDNA molecules from roughly 1 to 10 million T cells. TCRdb re-called the PCR reads through MiXCR, storing one row per CDR3 protein. This table holds 650,000 to 900,000 distinct CDR3 sequences, about half found once. CDR3 size: 13 residues. J lost 4 bases, V lost 6 bases, and 5 bases had no gene match. Germline loops: CDR1 SNHLY, CDR2 FYNNEI. These data belong to a study of post-analysis software for immune sequencing data. Study as a whole: Recorded subtypes: relapsing-remitting, secondary progressive, progressive-relapsing; some patients unannotated.

Findings and limits, study-wide: When the samples were clustered directly with F measure, those that had been prepared in the same batch showed strong co-clustering. Controls had lower frequencies than patients of about 5 TRBV segments, which included TRBV5-6, TRBV5-1 and TRBV20-1. Those with multiple sclerosis, the patient group, showed significantly lower normalized Chao1 diversity than controls.

The sequence came from a girl aged 5-17 years with multiple sclerosis. Sample: blood. V is TRBV2 and J is TRBJ1-2; TRBD1 matches 7 bases. CDR3 nucleotides: TGTGCCAGCAGGGGGGACAGCCCCTATGGCTACACCTTC. Its protein product is CASRGDSPYGYTF. Together with reference TRBV2 and TRBJ1-2, the CDR3 gives the full variable domain: EPEVTQTPSHQVTQMGQEVILRCVPISNHLYFYWYRQILGQKVEFLVSFYNNEISEKSEIFDDQFSVERPDGSNFTLKIRSTKLEDSAMYFCASRGDSPYGYTFGSGTRLTVV.